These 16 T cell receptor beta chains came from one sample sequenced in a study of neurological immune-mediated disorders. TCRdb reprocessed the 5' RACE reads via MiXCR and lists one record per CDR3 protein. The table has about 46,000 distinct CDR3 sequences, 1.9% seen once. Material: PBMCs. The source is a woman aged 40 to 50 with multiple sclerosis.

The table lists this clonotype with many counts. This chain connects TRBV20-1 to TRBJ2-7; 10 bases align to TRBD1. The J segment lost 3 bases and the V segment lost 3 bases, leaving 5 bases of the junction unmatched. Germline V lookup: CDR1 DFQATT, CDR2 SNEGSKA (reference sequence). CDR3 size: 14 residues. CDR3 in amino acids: CSARDGQGDYEQYF. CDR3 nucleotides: TGCAGTGCTAGGGATGGACAGGGGGACTACGAGCAGTACTTC.

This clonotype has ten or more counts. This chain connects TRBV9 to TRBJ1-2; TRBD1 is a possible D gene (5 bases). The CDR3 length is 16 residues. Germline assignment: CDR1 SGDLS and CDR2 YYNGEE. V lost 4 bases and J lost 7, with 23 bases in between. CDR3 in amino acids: CASSRTGTESVRGYTF. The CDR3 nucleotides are TGTGCCAGCAGCCGGACCGGGACTGAGAGCGTACGTGGCTACACCTTC. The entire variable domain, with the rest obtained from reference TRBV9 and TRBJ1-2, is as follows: DSGVTQTPKHLITATGQRVTLRCSPRSGDLSVYWYQQSLDQGLQFLIQYYNGEERAKGNILERFSAQQFPDLHSELNLSSLELGDSALYFCASSRTGTESVRGYTFGSGTRLTVV.

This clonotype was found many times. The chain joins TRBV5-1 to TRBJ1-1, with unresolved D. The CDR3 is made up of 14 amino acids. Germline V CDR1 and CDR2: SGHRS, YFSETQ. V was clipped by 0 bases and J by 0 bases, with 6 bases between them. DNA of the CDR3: TGCGCCAGCAGCTTGGACAGCTTGAACACTGAAGCTTTCTTT. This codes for CASSLDSLNTEAFF.

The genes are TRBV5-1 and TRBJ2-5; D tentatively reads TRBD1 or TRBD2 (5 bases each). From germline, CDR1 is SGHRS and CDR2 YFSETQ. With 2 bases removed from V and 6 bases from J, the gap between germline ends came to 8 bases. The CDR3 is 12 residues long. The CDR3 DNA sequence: TGCGCCAGCAGCTTTGGGGGAAAGACCCAGTACTTC. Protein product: CASSFGGKTQYF.

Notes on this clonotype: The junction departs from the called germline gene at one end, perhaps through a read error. The CDR3 spells CDSSTTGYGYTF. CDR3 coding DNA: TGTGACAGCAGTACGACGGGCTATGGCTACACCTTC. V and J are TRBV7-9 and TRBJ1-2, with D unclear. The CDR3 extends over 12 amino acids. Germline V gene data show CDR1 as SEHNR and CDR2 as FQNEAQ (reference sequence).

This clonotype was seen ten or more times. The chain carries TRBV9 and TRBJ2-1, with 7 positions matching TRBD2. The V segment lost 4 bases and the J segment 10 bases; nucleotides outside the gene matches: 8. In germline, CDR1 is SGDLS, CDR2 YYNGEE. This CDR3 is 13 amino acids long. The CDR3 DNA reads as TGTGCCAGCAGCCCTTCGGGGGGAAGGGAGCAGTTCTTC. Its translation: CASSPSGGREQFF.

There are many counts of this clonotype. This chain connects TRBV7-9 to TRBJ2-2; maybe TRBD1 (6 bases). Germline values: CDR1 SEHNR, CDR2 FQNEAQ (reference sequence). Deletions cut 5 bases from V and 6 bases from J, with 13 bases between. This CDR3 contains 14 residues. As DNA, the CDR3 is TGTGCCAGCAGCACCCCCAGGGGTTCCGGGGAGCTGTTTTTT. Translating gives CASSTPRGSGELFF.

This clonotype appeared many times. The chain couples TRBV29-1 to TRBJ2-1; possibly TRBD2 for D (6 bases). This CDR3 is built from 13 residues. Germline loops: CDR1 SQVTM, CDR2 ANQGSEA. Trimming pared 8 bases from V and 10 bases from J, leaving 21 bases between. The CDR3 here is CSIWTELAGEQFF. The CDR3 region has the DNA TGCAGCATCTGGACGGAGCTCGCGGGGGAGCAGTTCTTC.

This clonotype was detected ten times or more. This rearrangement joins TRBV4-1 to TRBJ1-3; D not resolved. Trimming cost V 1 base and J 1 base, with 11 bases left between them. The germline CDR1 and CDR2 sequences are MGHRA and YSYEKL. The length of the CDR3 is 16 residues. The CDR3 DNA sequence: TGCGCCAGCAGCCAAGGCCCAGTGACGTCTGGAAACACCATATATTTT. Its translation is CASSQGPVTSGNTIYF.

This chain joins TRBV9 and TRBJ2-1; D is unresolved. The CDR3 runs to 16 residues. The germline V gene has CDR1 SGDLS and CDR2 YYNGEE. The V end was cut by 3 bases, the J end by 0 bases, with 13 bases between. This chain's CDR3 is CASSAPGGRSYNEQFF. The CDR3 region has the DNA TGTGCCAGCAGCGCCCCAGGTGGCCGCTCCTACAATGAGCAGTTCTTC.

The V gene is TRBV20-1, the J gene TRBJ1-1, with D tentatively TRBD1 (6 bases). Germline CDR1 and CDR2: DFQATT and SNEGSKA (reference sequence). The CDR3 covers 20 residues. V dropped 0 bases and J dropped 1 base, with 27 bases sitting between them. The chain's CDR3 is CSARDQKSLLDGRGNTEAFF. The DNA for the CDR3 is TGCAGTGCTAGAGATCAGAAAAGTCTCCTGGATGGCAGGGGGAACACTGAAGCTTTCTTT.

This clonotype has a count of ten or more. The CDR3 loop reads CSAGGRGLYEQYF. DNA for the CDR3: TGCAGTGCCGGAGGCAGGGGGCTTTACGAGCAGTACTTC. The rearrangement joins TRBV20-1 to TRBJ2-7; 8 nucleotides line up with TRBD1. V lost 6 bases, J lost 4 bases, and 8 bases stayed unmatched. Germline V gene sequence: CDR1 DFQATT, CDR2 SNEGSKA (reference sequence). The CDR3 consists of 13 residues.

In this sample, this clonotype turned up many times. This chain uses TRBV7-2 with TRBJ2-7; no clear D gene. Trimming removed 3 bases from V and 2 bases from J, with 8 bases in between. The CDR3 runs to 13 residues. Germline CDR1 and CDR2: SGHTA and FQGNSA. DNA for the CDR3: TGTGCCAGCAGCTTTGGGTGGACCTACGAGCAGTACTTC. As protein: CASSFGWTYEQYF.

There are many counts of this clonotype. The DNA for the CDR3 is TGTGCCAGCAGTCCCGGACAGGGGACATACAATGAGCAGTTCTTC. Its translation: CASSPGQGTYNEQFF. This chain joins TRBV6-6 and TRBJ2-1, with 9 positions matching TRBD1. The germline gives CDR1 MNHNY, CDR2 SVGAGI (reference sequence). Losses at the gene ends were 5 bases for V and 4 bases for J; bases not matched to a gene: 6. The CDR3 spans 15 residues.

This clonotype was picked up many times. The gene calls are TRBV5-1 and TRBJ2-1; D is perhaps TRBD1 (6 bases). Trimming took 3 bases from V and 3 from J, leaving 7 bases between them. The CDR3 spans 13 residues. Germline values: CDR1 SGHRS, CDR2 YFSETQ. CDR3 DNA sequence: TGCGCCAGCAGCTCGGACAGCTACAATGAGCAGTTCTTC. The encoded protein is CASSSDSYNEQFF. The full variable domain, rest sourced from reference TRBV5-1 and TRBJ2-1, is KAGVTQTPRYLIKTRGQQVTLSCSPISGHRSVSWYQQTPGQGLQFLFEYFSETQRNKGNFPGRFSGRQFSNSRSEMNVSTLELGDSALYLCASSSDSYNEQFFGPGTRLTVL.

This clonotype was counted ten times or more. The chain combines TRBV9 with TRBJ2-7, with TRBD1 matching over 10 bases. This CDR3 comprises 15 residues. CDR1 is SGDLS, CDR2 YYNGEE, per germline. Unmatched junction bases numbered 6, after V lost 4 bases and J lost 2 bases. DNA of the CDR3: TGTGCCAGCAGCCCCCGACAGGGGGCCCCCTACGAGCAGTACTTC. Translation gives CASSPRQGAPYEQYF.